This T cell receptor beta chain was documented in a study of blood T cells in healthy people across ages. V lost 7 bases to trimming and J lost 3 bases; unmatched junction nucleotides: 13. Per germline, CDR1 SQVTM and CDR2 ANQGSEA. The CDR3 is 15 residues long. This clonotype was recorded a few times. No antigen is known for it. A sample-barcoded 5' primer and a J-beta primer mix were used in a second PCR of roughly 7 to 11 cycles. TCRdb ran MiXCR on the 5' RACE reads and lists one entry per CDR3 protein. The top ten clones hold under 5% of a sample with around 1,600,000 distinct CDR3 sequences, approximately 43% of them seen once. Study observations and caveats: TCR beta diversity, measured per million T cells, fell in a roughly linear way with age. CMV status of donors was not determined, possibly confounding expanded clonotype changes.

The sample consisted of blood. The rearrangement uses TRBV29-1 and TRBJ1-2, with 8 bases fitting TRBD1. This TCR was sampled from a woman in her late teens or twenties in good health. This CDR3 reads CSALRRGQGDYGYTF. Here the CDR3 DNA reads TGCAGCGCCCTCCGGCGCGGACAGGGCGACTATGGCTACACCTTC.